This T cell receptor (beta chain) came from a study of T cells in Graves' hyperthyroidism and ophthalmopathy. The CDR3 consists of 14 residues. Germline lookup yields CDR1 SGHRS and CDR2 YFSETQ. Uncontrolled infection, other autoimmune disease, pregnancy or lactation disqualified patients from enrolment. Remarks on this clonotype: Compared with germline, one end of the junction differs, possibly owing to a read error.

Amplification of TCR beta CDR3 regions was performed using RNA transcripts as template. TCR CDR3 regions were first amplified by RT-PCR with HTBI primers. TCRdb re-derived calls from the multiplex PCR reads in MiXCR, one entry per CDR3 protein. This table holds approximately 590,000 distinct CDR3 sequences, more than 15% found once. Input material: blood. This chain connects TRBV5-1 to TRBJ1-6, with 9 bases lining up with TRBD1. The origin of this receptor is a woman aged 25-40 years with Graves' hyperthyroidism. The CDR3 reads CASSYPTGGSPPHF. The CDR3 DNA reads as TGCGCCAGCAGCTACCCGACAGGGGGTTCACCCCCCCACTTT.